These T cell receptor beta chains were read from a single sample in a study of OX40 agonist ivuxolimab in advanced cancers. Clones were read by immunoSEQ multiplex PCR, and TCRdb kept only the in-frame ones, dropping some. The sample includes around 69,000 clones, roughly 86% seen only once; the top ten take over 2%. The sample was CD4+ or CD8+ T cells sorted from blood, taken in a trial of the OX40 agonist ivuxolimab. These receptor sequences come from an adult with an advanced solid tumor such as melanoma, head and neck, liver or kidney cancer. Both conserved end residues are part of each CDR3. Fields, in order: J gene, V gene, D gene, clone size, CDR3 DNA, CDR3 protein. The D gene is left open where the match is weak. Size is omitted from some rows. Given values are once, few, many or a class for expanded clones.

j_call: TRBJ2-3; v_call: TRBV6-5; d_call: .; clone_size: .; cdr3_nt: TGTGCCAGCAGTTACAGCTTATACACAGATACGCAGTATTTT; cdr3_aa: CASSYSLYTDTQYF
j_call: TRBJ1-3; v_call: TRBV7-2; d_call: .; clone_size: .; cdr3_nt: TGTGCCAGCAGCTTATGGGCAGAGATTGGATCTGGAAACACCATATATTTT; cdr3_aa: CASSLWAEIGSGNTIYF
j_call: TRBJ1-6; v_call: TRBV4-3; d_call: .; clone_size: .; cdr3_nt: TGCGCCAGCAGCCAAGATGACCTTAATAATTCACCCCTCCACTTT; cdr3_aa: CASSQDDLNNSPLHF
j_call: TRBJ2-2; v_call: TRBV10-3; d_call: TRBD2; clone_size: .; cdr3_nt: TGTGCCATCAGTGGGCAGGGCGGGGGGACCGGGGAGCTGTTTTTT; cdr3_aa: CAISGQGGGTGELFF
j_call: TRBJ2-5; v_call: TRBV7-2; d_call: .; clone_size: .; cdr3_nt: TGTGCCAGCAGCTTCCGGGGGGAGACCCAGTACTTC; cdr3_aa: CASSFRGETQYF
j_call: TRBJ1-1; v_call: TRBV5-1; d_call: .; clone_size: .; cdr3_nt: TGCGCCAGCAGCCTCGGGGATTTTGAAGCTTTCTTT; cdr3_aa: CASSLGDFEAFF
j_call: TRBJ2-3; v_call: TRBV28; d_call: .; clone_size: .; cdr3_nt: TGTGCCAGCAGTTTGGATCCTCGGGGTACGCAGTATTTT; cdr3_aa: CASSLDPRGTQYF
j_call: TRBJ1-5; v_call: TRBV6-1; d_call: .; clone_size: few; cdr3_nt: TGTGCCAGCGGAAATCTTGGGACCACTGGGCAGCCCCAGCATTTT; cdr3_aa: CASGNLGTTGQPQHF
j_call: TRBJ1-1; v_call: TRBV7-9; d_call: .; clone_size: few; cdr3_nt: TGTGCCAGCAGCCCCGGGACCAGAGGGACTGAAGCTTTCTTT; cdr3_aa: CASSPGTRGTEAFF
j_call: TRBJ1-1; v_call: TRBV30; d_call: .; clone_size: few; cdr3_nt: TGTGCCTGGAGTCCACAGGGAGGTGGCACTGAAGCTTTCTTT; cdr3_aa: CAWSPQGGGTEAFF
j_call: TRBJ2-3; v_call: TRBV7-3; d_call: .; clone_size: .; cdr3_nt: TGTGCCAGCGGGACGGGGGCGGAAGATACGCAGTATTTT; cdr3_aa: CASGTGAEDTQYF
j_call: TRBJ1-2; v_call: TRBV28; d_call: .; clone_size: .; cdr3_nt: TGTGCCAGCAGTCGCACAGAGTTCTATGGCTACACCTTC; cdr3_aa: CASSRTEFYGYTF
j_call: TRBJ2-7; v_call: TRBV6-5; d_call: .; clone_size: .; cdr3_nt: TGTGCCAGCACTTCAACAGGGACCTACGAGCAGTACTTC; cdr3_aa: CASTSTGTYEQYF
j_call: TRBJ1-1; v_call: TRBV7-9; d_call: TRBD1; clone_size: .; cdr3_nt: TGTGCCAGCAGCTTGATGACAGGGGCTGCTGAAGCTTTCTTT; cdr3_aa: CASSLMTGAAEAFF
j_call: TRBJ2-2; v_call: TRBV2; d_call: .; clone_size: .; cdr3_nt: TGTGCCAGCAACCAGGACGGCCCGAACACCGGGGAGCTGTTTTTT; cdr3_aa: CASNQDGPNTGELFF
j_call: TRBJ2-2; v_call: TRBV28; d_call: TRBD1; clone_size: .; cdr3_nt: TGTGCCAGCGGAACAGGGGAGAGGGAGCTGTTTTTT; cdr3_aa: CASGTGERELFF
j_call: TRBJ2-7; v_call: TRBV19; d_call: TRBD1; clone_size: .; cdr3_nt: TGTGCCAGTAGTATAGGGACAGGGATCGCGGTAGCCTACGAGCAGTACTTC; cdr3_aa: CASSIGTGIAVAYEQYF
j_call: TRBJ1-4; v_call: TRBV27; d_call: .; clone_size: .; cdr3_nt: TGTGCCAGCAGCCCGATGTCGGGGCTCGAAGGGGGTTATGAAAAACTGTTTTTT; cdr3_aa: CASSPMSGLEGGYEKLFF
j_call: TRBJ1-1; v_call: TRBV5-4; d_call: TRBD1; clone_size: .; cdr3_nt: TGTGCCAGCAGCTTGGTGAAGGACAGGGGGAACACTGAAGCTTTCTTT; cdr3_aa: CASSLVKDRGNTEAFF
j_call: TRBJ2-7; v_call: TRBV28; d_call: .; clone_size: .; cdr3_nt: TGTGCCAGCAGAACCGGGGGCTACGAGCAGTACTTC; cdr3_aa: CASRTGGYEQYF
j_call: TRBJ1-1; v_call: TRBV30; d_call: .; clone_size: .; cdr3_nt: TGTGCCTGGCGTCACCTAAACACTGAAGCTTTCTTT; cdr3_aa: CAWRHLNTEAFF
j_call: TRBJ2-7; v_call: TRBV11-1; d_call: .; clone_size: .; cdr3_nt: TGTGCCAGCAGTCAACTGGACGTCTACGAGCAGTACTTC; cdr3_aa: CASSQLDVYEQYF
j_call: TRBJ2-3; v_call: TRBV10-3; d_call: TRBD2; clone_size: .; cdr3_nt: TGTGCCATCAGTGAGTCCAGCGGGGGCCCCCCCGATACGCAGTATTTT; cdr3_aa: CAISESSGGPPDTQYF
j_call: TRBJ2-3; v_call: TRBV4-3; d_call: .; clone_size: .; cdr3_nt: TGCGCCAGCAGCCAAGATTCGTTAGGGGGGGTTGGTACGCAGTATTTT; cdr3_aa: CASSQDSLGGVGTQYF
j_call: TRBJ1-2; v_call: TRBV19; d_call: .; clone_size: .; cdr3_nt: TGTGCCAGTAGTATCGATAAGGACGGACCCTATGGCTACACCTTC; cdr3_aa: CASSIDKDGPYGYTF
j_call: TRBJ2-2; v_call: TRBV4-3; d_call: .; clone_size: .; cdr3_nt: TGCGCCAGCAGCCAAGAGGGCGGGCACGAAGCCGGGGAGCTGTTTTTT; cdr3_aa: CASSQEGGHEAGELFF
j_call: TRBJ2-3; v_call: TRBV5-1; d_call: .; clone_size: .; cdr3_nt: TGCGCCAGCTGCGTATCGGCTGGCACAGATACGCAGTATTTT; cdr3_aa: CASCVSAGTDTQYF
j_call: TRBJ2-7; v_call: TRBV6-1; d_call: .; clone_size: once; cdr3_nt: TGTGCCAGCCTTGGACAGAACTACGAGCAGTACTTC; cdr3_aa: CASLGQNYEQYF